What follows are 8 T cell receptor beta chains derived from one specimen sequenced in a study of T cell repertoires in cytomegalovirus infection (dated by TCRdb to about 2019). Sequenced on an Illumina HiSeq 1500. The public reads were run again by TCRdb, first through fastp at Q25 and then through MiXCR, and only productive beta chains were kept. Every distinct CDR3 protein forms one entry, paired with its most common genes and DNA. For this sample the table gives about 300,000 distinct CDR3 sequences, of which roughly a tenth were detected only once. The ten biggest clones cover around 2.5% of the sample. Sequenced material: PBMCs. Receptor source: a human donor in good health (CMV status not recorded). Some clones in this sample may be carry-over from other donors' samples.

This clonotype was found many times. This may stem from a read error, because a much larger clone lies one nucleotide away. The chain joins TRBV5-4 to TRBJ2-3; no definite D call. The CDR3 totals 13 residues. Germline V gives CDR1 SGHNT, CDR2 YYREEE (reference sequence). Trimming removed 1 base from V and 2 bases from J, with 5 bases in between. Here the CDR3 DNA reads TGTGCCAGCAGCTTGAAGGTCACAGATACGCAGTATTTT. This sequence encodes CASSLKVTDTQYF.

This chain links TRBV28 with TRBJ1-3; tentative D call: TRBD1 (5 bases). Germline CDR1 is MDHEN and CDR2 is SYDVKM. V was clipped by 7 bases and J by 0 bases, with 16 bases between them. This CDR3 spans 16 amino acids. CDR3 sequence reads: CASTPHGGGSGNTIYF. CDR3 nucleotides: TGTGCCAGCACTCCCCACGGGGGGGGCTCTGGAAACACCATATATTTT.

This clonotype was seen repeatedly, ten times or more. This chain connects TRBV5-1 to TRBJ2-5; 8 bases fit TRBD1. The CDR3 totals 13 residues. The germline V gene encodes CDR1 SGHRS and CDR2 YFSETQ. V dropped 0 bases and J dropped 12; count of bases not matched to a gene: 7. This CDR3 is CASSLGQGTREYF. In DNA, the CDR3 is TGCGCCAGCAGCTTGGGACAGGGGACCAGGGAGTACTTC. The complete variable domain, with remaining parts taken from reference TRBV5-1 and TRBJ2-5, reads KAGVTQTPRYLIKTRGQQVTLSCSPISGHRSVSWYQQTPGQGLQFLFEYFSETQRNKGNFPGRFSGRQFSNSRSEMNVSTLELGDSALYLCASSLGQGTREYFGPGTRLLVL.

In this sample, this clonotype turned up many times. The chain uses TRBV6-5 and TRBJ2-1; TRBD1 agrees at 7 bases. CDR3 length: 15 residues. CDR1 is MNHEY, CDR2 SVGAGI, per germline. V shed 3 bases, J shed 3 bases, and the junction held 5 bases outside the gene matches. The CDR3 bases are TGTGCCAGCAGTTATGGGCAGGGGGTCTACAATGAGCAGTTCTTC. Its translation: CASSYGQGVYNEQFF.

This rearrangement joins TRBV6-4 to TRBJ1-1; no clear D gene. Trimming pared 2 bases from V and 0 bases from J, leaving 4 bases between. This CDR3 region has 13 residues. In germline, CDR1 is MRHNA, CDR2 SNTAGT. The CDR3 loop is CASSDGMNTEAFF. In DNA, the CDR3 is TGTGCCAGCAGTGACGGTATGAACACTGAAGCTTTCTTT.

This chain uses TRBV29-1 with TRBJ1-2, with D perhaps TRBD1 (5 bases). The V end was cut by 4 bases, the J end by 3 bases, with 9 bases between. The CDR3 runs 12 residues. Looked up from germline, CDR1 is SQVTM and CDR2 is ANQGSEA. This chain's CDR3 is CSVGGRDYGYTF. CDR3 nucleotides: TGCAGCGTTGGGGGCAGGGACTATGGCTACACCTTC.

This clonotype has ten or more counts. This may come from a read error, since a much larger clone is one base off. V gene TRBV7-2 combines with J gene TRBJ2-3; TRBD1 matches at 9 bases. The CDR3 has 14 amino acids. CDR1 is SGHTA, CDR2 FQGNSA, per germline. The ends lost 7 bases at V and 4 bases at J; junction bases unmatched: 6. CDR3 DNA: TGTGCCAGCAACATGCGACAGGGGGCAGATACGCAGTATTTT. Protein product: CASNMRQGADTQYF.

Many counts were recorded for this clonotype. The rearrangement links TRBV29-1 to TRBJ1-1; possible D gene TRBD1, 5 bases. CDR1 and CDR2 from the germline V gene are SQVTM and ANQGSEA. Deletions cut 7 bases from V and 0 bases from J, with 15 bases between. This CDR3 contains 14 residues. The CDR3 region is CSGGRMGVNTEAFF. The DNA of the CDR3 is TGCAGCGGCGGGAGGATGGGGGTGAACACTGAAGCTTTCTTT.